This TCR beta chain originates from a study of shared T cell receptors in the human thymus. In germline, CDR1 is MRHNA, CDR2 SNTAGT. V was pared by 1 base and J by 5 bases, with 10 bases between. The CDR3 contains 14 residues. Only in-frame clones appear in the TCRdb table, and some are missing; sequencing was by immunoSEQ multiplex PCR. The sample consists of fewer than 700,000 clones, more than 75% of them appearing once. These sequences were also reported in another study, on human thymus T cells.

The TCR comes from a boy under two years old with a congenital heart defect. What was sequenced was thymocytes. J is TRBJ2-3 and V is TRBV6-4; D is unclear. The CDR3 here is CASSDFPREDTQYF. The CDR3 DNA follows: TGTGCCAGCAGTGACTTCCCGAGAGAAGATACGCAGTATTTT.